The present T cell receptor beta chain was sequenced within a study of molecular identifiers for immune sequencing clone quantification. Study-wide findings and caveats: Clones above 20 RNA copies contained over 98% of effector molecules but under 1% of naive ones. For highly expanded clones, sizes could be underestimated when identical TCR molecules share a barcode.

TCRdb recomputed calls from the PCR reads with MiXCR, one row per CDR3 protein. The sample lists more than 70,000 distinct CDR3 sequences, roughly a fifth occurring once. This clonotype was seen many times. Its specificity is not known. Losses at the gene ends were 6 bases for V and 4 bases for J; bases not matched to a gene: 7. This CDR3 is 16 amino acids long. The germline CDR1 and CDR2 sequences are SEHNR and FQNEAQ (reference sequence). The chain recombines TRBV7-9 with TRBJ2-3; 13 bases line up with TRBD2. The receptor's source is a human donor in good health. Some libraries in this study had Jurkat cell RNA spiked in. Sequencing was done on a sample of naive CD8+ T cells from blood, with Jurkat cell RNA spiked in. Subset of the sample: FACS-sorted CD8+CD4-CCR7+CD45RA+ naive T cells. The DNA for the CDR3 is TGTGCCAGCAGACCCTCACTAGCGGGGGGGCCAGATACGCAGTATTTT. Protein product: CASRPSLAGGPDTQYF.